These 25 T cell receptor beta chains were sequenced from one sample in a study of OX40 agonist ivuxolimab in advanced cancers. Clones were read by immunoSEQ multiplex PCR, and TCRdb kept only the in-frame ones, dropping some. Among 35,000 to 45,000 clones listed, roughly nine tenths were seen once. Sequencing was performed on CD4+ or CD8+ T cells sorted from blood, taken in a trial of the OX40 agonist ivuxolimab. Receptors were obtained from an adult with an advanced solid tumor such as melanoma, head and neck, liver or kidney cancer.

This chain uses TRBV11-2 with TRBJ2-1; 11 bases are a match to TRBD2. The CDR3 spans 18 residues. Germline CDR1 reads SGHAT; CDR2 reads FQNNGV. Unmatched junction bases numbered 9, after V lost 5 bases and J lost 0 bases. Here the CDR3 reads CASSTTGLAVSSYNEQFF. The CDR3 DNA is TGTGCCAGCAGCACGACGGGACTAGCGGTTAGCTCCTACAATGAGCAGTTCTTC.

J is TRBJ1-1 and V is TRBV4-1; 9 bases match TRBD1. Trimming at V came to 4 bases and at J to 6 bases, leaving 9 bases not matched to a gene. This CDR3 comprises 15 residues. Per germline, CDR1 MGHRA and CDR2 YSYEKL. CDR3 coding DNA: TGCGCCAGCAGCCCAGAAGACAGGGGGGAGGCTGAAGCTTTCTTT. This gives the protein CASSPEDRGEAEAFF.

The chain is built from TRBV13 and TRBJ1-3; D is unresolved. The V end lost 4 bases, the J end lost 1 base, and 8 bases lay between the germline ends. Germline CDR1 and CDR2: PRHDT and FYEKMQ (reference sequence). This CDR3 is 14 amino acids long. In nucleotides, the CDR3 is TGTGCCAGCAGCTCCCCTTGGTCTGGAAACACCATATATTTT. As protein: CASSSPWSGNTIYF.

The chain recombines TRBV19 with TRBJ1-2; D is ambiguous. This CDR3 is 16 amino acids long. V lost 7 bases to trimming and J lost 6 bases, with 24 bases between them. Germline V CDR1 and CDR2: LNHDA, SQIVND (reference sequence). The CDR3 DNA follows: TGTGCCAGTAACTTGGCAGGTCTCTCTGCCGGGGATGGCTACACCTTC. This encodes CASNLAGLSAGDGYTF.

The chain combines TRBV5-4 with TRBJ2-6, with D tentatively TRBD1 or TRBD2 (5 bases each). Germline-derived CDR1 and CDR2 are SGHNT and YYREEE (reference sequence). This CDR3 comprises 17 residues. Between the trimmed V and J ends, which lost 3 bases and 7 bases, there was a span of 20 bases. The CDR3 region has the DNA TGTGCCAGCAGCTGGGACCCGGGACCAACCCTTGCCAACGTCCTGACTTTC. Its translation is CASSWDPGPTLANVLTF.

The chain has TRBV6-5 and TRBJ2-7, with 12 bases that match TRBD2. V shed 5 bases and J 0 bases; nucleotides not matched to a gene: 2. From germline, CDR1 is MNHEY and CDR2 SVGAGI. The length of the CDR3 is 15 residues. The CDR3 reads CASSVGLAGSYEQYF. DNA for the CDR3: TGTGCCAGCAGTGTGGGACTAGCGGGCTCCTACGAGCAGTACTTC.

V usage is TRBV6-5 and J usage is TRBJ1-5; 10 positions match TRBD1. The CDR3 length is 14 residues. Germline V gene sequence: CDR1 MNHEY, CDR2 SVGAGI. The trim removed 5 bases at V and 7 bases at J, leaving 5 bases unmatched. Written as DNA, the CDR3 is TGTGCCAGCAGTCGTGGACAGGGGGGGCAGCCCCAGCATTTT. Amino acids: CASSRGQGGQPQHF.

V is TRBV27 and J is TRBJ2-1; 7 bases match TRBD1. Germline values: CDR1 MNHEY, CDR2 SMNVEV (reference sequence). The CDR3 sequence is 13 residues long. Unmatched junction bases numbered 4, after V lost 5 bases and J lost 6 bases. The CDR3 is CASSLDRVNEQFF. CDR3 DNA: TGTGCCAGCAGTCTAGACAGGGTCAATGAGCAGTTCTTC.

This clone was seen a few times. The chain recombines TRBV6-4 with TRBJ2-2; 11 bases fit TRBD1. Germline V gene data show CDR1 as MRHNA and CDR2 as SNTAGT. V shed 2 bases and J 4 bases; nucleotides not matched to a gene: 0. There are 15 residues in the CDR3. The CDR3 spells CASSDGTGGTGELFF. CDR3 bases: TGTGCCAGCAGTGACGGGACAGGGGGCACCGGGGAGCTGTTTTTT.

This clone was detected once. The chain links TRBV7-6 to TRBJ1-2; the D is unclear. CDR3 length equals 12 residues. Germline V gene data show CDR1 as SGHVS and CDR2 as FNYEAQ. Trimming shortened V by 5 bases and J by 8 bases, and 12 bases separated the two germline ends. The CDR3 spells CASSGDSIGYTF. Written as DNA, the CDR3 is TGTGCCAGCAGCGGAGACTCAATCGGCTACACCTTC.

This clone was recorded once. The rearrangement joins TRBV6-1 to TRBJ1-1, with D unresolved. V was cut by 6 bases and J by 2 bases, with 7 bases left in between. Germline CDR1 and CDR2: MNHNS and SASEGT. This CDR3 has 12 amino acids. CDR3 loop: CASRLLNTEAFF. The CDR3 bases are TGTGCCAGCAGGCTTCTTAACACTGAAGCTTTCTTT.

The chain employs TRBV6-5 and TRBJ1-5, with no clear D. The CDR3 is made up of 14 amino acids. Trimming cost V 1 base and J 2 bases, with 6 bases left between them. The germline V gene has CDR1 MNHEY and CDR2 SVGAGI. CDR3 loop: CASSYLGGNQPQHF. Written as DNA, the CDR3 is TGTGCCAGCAGTTACTTGGGAGGCAATCAGCCCCAGCATTTT.

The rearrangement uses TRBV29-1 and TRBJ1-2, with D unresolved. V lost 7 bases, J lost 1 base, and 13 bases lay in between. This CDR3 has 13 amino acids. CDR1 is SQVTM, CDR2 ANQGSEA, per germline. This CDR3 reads CSALSAFNYGYTF. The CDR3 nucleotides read TGCAGCGCCCTAAGTGCTTTTAACTATGGCTACACCTTC.

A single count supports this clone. The CDR3 loop is CASSRVRTGAYGYTF. As DNA, the CDR3 is TGCGCCAGCAGCCGCGTCAGGACAGGGGCCTATGGCTACACCTTC. V gene TRBV4-1 combines with J gene TRBJ1-2, with 9 bases aligning to TRBD1. Germline V gene lookup returns CDR1 MGHRA and CDR2 YSYEKL. The V and J ends lost 4 bases and 4 bases, in that order; junction bases with no gene match: 7. CDR3 length equals 15 residues.

DNA of the CDR3: TGCGCCAGCAGCCAAGACAGATCCTATGGCTACACCTTC. This codes for CASSQDRSYGYTF. J is TRBJ1-2 and V is TRBV4-1; D remains unclear. V lost 0 bases to trimming and J lost 4 bases, with 6 bases between them. There are 13 residues in the CDR3. Germline V CDR1 and CDR2: MGHRA, YSYEKL.

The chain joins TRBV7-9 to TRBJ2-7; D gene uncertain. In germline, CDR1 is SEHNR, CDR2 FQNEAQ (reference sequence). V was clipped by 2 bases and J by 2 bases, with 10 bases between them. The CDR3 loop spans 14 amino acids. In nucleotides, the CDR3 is TGTGCCAGCAGCTTATCCGGCAGAACCTACGAGCAGTACTTC. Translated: CASSLSGRTYEQYF.

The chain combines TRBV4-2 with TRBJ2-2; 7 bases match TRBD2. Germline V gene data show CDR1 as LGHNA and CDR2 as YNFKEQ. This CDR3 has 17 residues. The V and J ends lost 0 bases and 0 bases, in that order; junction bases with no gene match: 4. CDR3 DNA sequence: TGTGCCAGCAGCCAAGATCGGGGGGACGCGAACACCGGGGAGCTGTTTTTT. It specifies CASSQDRGDANTGELFF.

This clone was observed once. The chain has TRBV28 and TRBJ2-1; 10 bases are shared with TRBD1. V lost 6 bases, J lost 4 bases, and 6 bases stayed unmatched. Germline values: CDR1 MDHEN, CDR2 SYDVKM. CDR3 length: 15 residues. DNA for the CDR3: TGTGCCAGCAGCACTCCGGGACAGGGGTACAATGAGCAGTTCTTC. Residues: CASSTPGQGYNEQFF.

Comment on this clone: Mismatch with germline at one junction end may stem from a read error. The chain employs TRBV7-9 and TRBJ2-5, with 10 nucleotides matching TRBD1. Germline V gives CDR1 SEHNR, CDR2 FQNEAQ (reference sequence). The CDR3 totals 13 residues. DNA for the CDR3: TGTGCCAGCAGCTTAGCTTGGACAGGGGGTAATCACTTC. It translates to CASSLAWTGGNHF.

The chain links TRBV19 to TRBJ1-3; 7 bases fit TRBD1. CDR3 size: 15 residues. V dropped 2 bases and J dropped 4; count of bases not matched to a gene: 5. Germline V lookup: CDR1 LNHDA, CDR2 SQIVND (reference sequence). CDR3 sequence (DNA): TGTGCCAGTAGTATACGGACAGGTCCAGGAAACACCATATATTTT. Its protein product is CASSIRTGPGNTIYF.

Here the CDR3 reads CASSLGTDQETQYF. The CDR3 region has the DNA TGCGCCAGCAGCTTGGGGACTGACCAAGAGACCCAGTACTTC. The rearrangement links TRBV5-1 to TRBJ2-5; tentatively, D is TRBD2 (5 bases). The length of the CDR3 is 14 residues. CDR1 is SGHRS and CDR2 is YFSETQ in the germline V gene. With 0 bases removed from V and 0 bases from J, the gap between germline ends came to 6 bases.

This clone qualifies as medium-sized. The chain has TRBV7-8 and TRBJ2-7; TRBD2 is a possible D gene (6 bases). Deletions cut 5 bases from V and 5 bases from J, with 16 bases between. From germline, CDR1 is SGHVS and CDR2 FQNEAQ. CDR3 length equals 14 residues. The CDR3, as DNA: TGTGCCAGCAGCCGACTAGTGTCTATCCACGAGCAGTACTTC. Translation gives CASSRLVSIHEQYF. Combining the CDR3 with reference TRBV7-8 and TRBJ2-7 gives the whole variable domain GAGVSQSPRYKVAKRGQDVALRCDPISGHVSLFWYQQALGQGPEFLTYFQNEAQLDKSGLPSDRFFAERPEGSVSTLKIQRTQQEDSAVYLCASSRLVSIHEQYFGPGTRLTVT.

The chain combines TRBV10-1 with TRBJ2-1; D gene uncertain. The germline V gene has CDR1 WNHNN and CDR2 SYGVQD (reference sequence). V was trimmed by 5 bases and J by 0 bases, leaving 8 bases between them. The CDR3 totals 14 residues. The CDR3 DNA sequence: TGCGCCAGCAGTCCGAGCCCCTCCTACAATGAGCAGTTCTTC. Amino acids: CASSPSPSYNEQFF.

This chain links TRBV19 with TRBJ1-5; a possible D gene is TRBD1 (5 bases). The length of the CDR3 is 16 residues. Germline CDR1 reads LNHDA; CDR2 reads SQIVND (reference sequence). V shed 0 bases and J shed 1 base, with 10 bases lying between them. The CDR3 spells CASSIDRAGSNQPQHF. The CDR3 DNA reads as TGTGCCAGTAGTATAGATCGGGCAGGGAGCAATCAGCCCCAGCATTTT.

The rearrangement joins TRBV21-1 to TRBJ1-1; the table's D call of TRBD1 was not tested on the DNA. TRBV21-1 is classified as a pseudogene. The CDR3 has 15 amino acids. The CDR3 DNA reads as TGTGCCAGCAGCTCCTGGACAGTCCCGAACACTGAAGCTTTCTTT. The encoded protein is CASSSWTVPNTEAFF.